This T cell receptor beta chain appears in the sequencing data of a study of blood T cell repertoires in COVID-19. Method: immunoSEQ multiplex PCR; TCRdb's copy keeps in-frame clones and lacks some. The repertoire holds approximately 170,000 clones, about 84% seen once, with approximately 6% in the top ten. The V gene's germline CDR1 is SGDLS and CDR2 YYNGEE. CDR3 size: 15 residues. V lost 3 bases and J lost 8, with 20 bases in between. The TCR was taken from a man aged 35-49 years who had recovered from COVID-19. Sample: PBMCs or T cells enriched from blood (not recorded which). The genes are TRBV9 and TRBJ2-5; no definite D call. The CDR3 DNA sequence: TGTGCCAGCAGCGCTGAAGAGGCGTTTCCCCGTACCCAGTACTTC. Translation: CASSAEEAFPRTQYF. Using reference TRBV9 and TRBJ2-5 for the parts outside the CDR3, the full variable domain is DSGVTQTPKHLITATGQRVTLRCSPRSGDLSVYWYQQSLDQGLQFLIQYYNGEERAKGNILERFSAQQFPDLHSELNLSSLELGDSALYFCASSAEEAFPRTQYFGPGTRLLVL.